This T cell receptor (beta chain) was found in a study of shared clonotypes between healthy human individuals (dated by TCRdb to the early 2020s). Describing the broader study: The cohort included three men and two women between 18 and 49 years of age. To estimate repertoire size and how much clonotype sharing occurs between individuals, the study deeply sequenced the blood TCR repertoires of roughly 5 healthy adults. Between about 0.85 and 9.5 billion PBMCs per donor were obtained by leukapheresis. To increase sequencing depth and limit assay-specific biases, different laboratories used diverse techniques to prepare libraries and sequence TCR repertoires. For each donor, CD4 naive and CD4 memory were each run on three plates, CD8 naive on two plates, and CD8 memory on one plate.

Findings and caveats that apply to the study as a whole: Incomplete sequencing was indicated by rarefaction of sorted-subset datasets, despite the large sequencing depth. Pairwise subsampling led to the expectation that sequencing depth would affect the degree of clonotype sharing among donors. Naive subsets generally had larger estimated clonotype richness than memory subsets did. The small number of donors limited the genetic and exposure-history diversity represented. Clonotypes shared by all four sorted-subset donors showed higher generation probabilities than non-shared clonotypes. When a few donors were compared, the shared fraction of clonotypes was 5% to 6.5% for naive CD4, around 4% for naive CD8, 2% to 2.5% for memory CD4, and 0.4% for memory CD8. Sampling was restricted to blood, and TCR repertoires in tissue are likely to differ from TCR repertoires in blood.

The CDR3 holds 16 amino acids from the cysteine to the phenylalanine. Of all the DNA, just the CDR3 is kept, 48 bases in frame from base 1. Taken from the germline V gene, the CDR1 and CDR2 loops are SGHRS and YFSETQ. Between the V and J ends, shortened by 3 bases and 4 bases respectively, the junction contains 17 bases. Note on this clone: Which antigen it targets is not known. Base quality data are lacking; no much larger clone is found one base away.

For the CD8 naive samples, CD45RO-negative cells were positively selected for CCR7, yielding a CD45RA+CCR7+ population from which TemRA cells were excluded. Donors were healthy HIV-negative adults with no recently reported acute infections or vaccinations. Only Caucasian adults living in Nashville, Tennessee, USA were represented among the donors. After blood collection by leukapheresis, PBMCs were isolated using Ficoll-Histopaque density gradient centrifugation and then cryopreserved in the vapor phase of liquid nitrogen. Purity and quantity of every magnetically sorted T cell population were checked by analytical flow cytometry. Each sorted fraction had its genomic DNA isolated and then quantified by UV absorbance on a Nanodrop 2000c. Using the deep immunoSEQ assay, TCR CDR3 regions were amplified from genomic DNA by multiplex PCR. For each cell subset, the extracted genomic DNA was distributed evenly across all wells of several immunoSEQ 96-well plates, and each plate served as one replicate. For sorted subsets, about 0.2 ug genomic DNA, equal to some 28,000 T cell genomes, was loaded into each replicate PCR. Purified libraries were quantified with a Qubit 3.0 fluorometer, sized on a Bioanalyzer 2100, and re-quantified with the KAPA Library Quantification kit. Every immunoSEQ 96-well plate was sequenced on a dedicated single-read 150-cycle Illumina NextSeq 550 flow cell. The source study handled its data this way. Because only junctional sequences without quality scores were contained in the immunoSEQ output, filtering matching that applied to full-length reads could not be performed. To assign V/J genes and CDR3, sequences were annotated using PyIR, a Python wrapper for IgBLAST v1.9, with IMGT germline references. Reads with weak V/J assignments (E-value above 1e-6), missing CDR3, stop codons, out-of-frame junctions, or ambiguous translated residues were removed. A V3J clonotype was defined by an identical inferred V gene, J gene, and CDR3 amino acid sequence. The percentage overlap between two repertoires was calculated by dividing the number of shared unique clonotypes by the size of the smaller repertoire. RTK rarefaction, the Chao1 estimator, and Recon v2.1 estimates of unobserved clonotypes were used to assess repertoire richness. Generation probabilities for all TCRbeta clonotypes obtained by the gDNA method from several donors were computed using OLGA. TCRdb provides this immuneACCESS table in a form limited to in-frame rearrangements. Some clones are lacking; in checked studies, under half of them reflect an unresolved V gene, and why the rest are absent is not known. That table furnishes V, J and clone size, whereas the DNA furnished D and trimming. This sample has some 580,000 clones in its table, and nearly 98% of those were observed once. The top ten hold 0.25% to 0.35% of the sample.

The chain is assembled from TRBV5-1 and TRBJ1-5; the D region possibly corresponds to TRBD1 (5 bases align). The sample taken for sequencing was naive CD8+ T cells sorted from blood. The meaning of the sample's cell subset or site label: CD45RA+CCR7+. This sequence originates from a man younger than 40 in good health. The DNA sequence is as follows: TGCGCCAGCAGCTGGGGCCTCGGTCGGGGGAATCAGCCCCAGCATTTT. Its protein is CASSWGLGRGNQPQHF. With all but the CDR3 taken from the reference TRBV5-1 and TRBJ1-5 genes, the full variable domain is: KAGVTQTPRYLIKTRGQQVTLSCSPISGHRSVSWYQQTPGQGLQFLFEYFSETQRNKGNFPGRFSGRQFSNSRSEMNVSTLELGDSALYLCASSWGLGRGNQPQHFGDGTRLSIL.